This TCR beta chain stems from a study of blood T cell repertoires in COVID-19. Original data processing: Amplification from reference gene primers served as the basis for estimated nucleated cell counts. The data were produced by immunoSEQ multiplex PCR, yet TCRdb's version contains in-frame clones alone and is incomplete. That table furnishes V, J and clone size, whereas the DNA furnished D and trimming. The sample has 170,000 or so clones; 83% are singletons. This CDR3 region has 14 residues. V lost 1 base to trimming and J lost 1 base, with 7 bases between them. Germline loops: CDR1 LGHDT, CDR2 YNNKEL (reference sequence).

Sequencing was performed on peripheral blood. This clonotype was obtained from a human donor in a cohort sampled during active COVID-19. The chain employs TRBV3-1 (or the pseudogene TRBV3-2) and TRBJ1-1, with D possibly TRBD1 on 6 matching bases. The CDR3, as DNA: TGTGCCAGCAGCCAAGGAGGGGGGAACACTGAAGCTTTCTTT. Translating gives CASSQGGGNTEAFF.